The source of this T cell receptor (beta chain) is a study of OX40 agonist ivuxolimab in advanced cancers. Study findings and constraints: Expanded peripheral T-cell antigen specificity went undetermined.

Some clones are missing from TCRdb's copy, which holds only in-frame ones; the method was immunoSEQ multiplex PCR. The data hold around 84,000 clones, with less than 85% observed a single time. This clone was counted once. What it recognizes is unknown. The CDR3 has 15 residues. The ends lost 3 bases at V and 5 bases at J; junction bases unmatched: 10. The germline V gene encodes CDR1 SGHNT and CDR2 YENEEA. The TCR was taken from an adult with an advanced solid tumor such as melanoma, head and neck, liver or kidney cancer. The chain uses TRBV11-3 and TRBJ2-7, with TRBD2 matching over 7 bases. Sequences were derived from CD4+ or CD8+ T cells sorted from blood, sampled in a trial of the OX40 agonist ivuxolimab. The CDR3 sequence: CASSFGAGDSHEQYF. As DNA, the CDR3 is TGTGCCAGCAGCTTTGGGGCGGGGGATTCCCACGAGCAGTACTTC.